This entry concerns a single T cell receptor beta chain. Its cognate antigen is unknown. This sample is part of a study of regulatory dendritic cells for organ transplantation. Overall study results and limits: The authors noted considerable between-person heterogeneity in alloreactive memory CD8+ cells. Mature dendritic cells appeared to drive more memory CD8+ clonal expansion than regulatory ones. Memory CD8+ T cells were the most oligoclonal; naive cells were highly diverse.

Data came from immunoSEQ multiplex PCR; TCRdb stores just in-frame clones and leaves some out. Of under 35,000 clones detected, around 82% appear once; the ten largest clones hold less than 0.5%. V lost 6 bases and J lost 2; bases outside the gene matches: 9. The CDR3 totals 16 residues. Per germline, CDR1 PRHDT and CDR2 FYEKMQ (reference sequence). FACS sorted CD4+ or CD8+ T cells into CD45RA+ naive and CD45RO+ memory. This receptor was taken from a human donor in good health. The genes are TRBV13 and TRBJ2-2, with TRBD2 matching over 7 bases. Sequenced input: naive CD8+ T cells from blood. Regarding subset: CD45RA+ naive T cells. The CDR3, as DNA: TGTGCCAGCAGTTATTGGGAGGGGAGAAACACCGGGGAGCTGTTTTTT. This codes for CASSYWEGRNTGELFF.